The 4 T cell receptor beta chains reported below all come from one sample, sequenced in a study of control samples from healthy donors and cancer patients. Measured with immunoSEQ multiplex PCR; TCRdb has only the in-frame clones, and not every one. This sample has around 30,000 clones, with about 93% found just once. Sequences were obtained from PBMCs. Every receptor here comes from a man between 40 and 49 years old with colorectal cancer.

The genes are TRBV9 and TRBJ2-6; maybe TRBD1 (6 bases). There are 15 residues in the CDR3. From germline, CDR1 is SGDLS and CDR2 YYNGEE. V was shortened by 0 bases and J by 3 bases, with 7 bases between the two germline ends. The CDR3 DNA reads TGTGCCAGCAGCGTAGAACAGGGTGGGGCCAACGTCCTGACTTTC. Translation: CASSVEQGGANVLTF.

This clone was seen only a few times. The rearrangement links TRBV7-9 to TRBJ1-4; maybe TRBD1 (6 bases). CDR3 size: 13 residues. Per germline, CDR1 SEHNR and CDR2 FQNEAQ (reference sequence). Trimming stripped 5 bases from V and 5 bases from J, with 9 bases between. CDR3 residues: CASSEGGNEKLFF. The DNA for the CDR3 is TGTGCCAGCAGCGAGGGGGGAAATGAAAAACTGTTTTTT.

The chain uses TRBV19 and TRBJ2-3, with D perhaps matching TRBD1 or TRBD2 (5 bases each). Trimming removed 7 bases from V and 5 bases from J, with 13 bases in between. CDR1 is LNHDA and CDR2 is SQIVND in the germline V gene (reference sequence). This CDR3 is 13 amino acids long. CDR3 protein: CASNEGWEDTQYF. The CDR3 coding sequence is TGTGCCAGTAACGAGGGGTGGGAAGATACGCAGTATTTT.

The genes are TRBV5-6 and TRBJ2-5, with TRBD2 matching over 11 bases. Germline trimming cut 0 bases from V and 5 bases from J; bases unmatched to any gene: 9. In germline, CDR1 is SGHDT, CDR2 YYEEEE. CDR3 length equals 17 residues. CDR3 region: CASSLAVSGGAEETQYF. The DNA of the CDR3 is TGTGCCAGCAGCTTGGCGGTTAGCGGGGGGGCCGAGGAGACCCAGTACTTC.